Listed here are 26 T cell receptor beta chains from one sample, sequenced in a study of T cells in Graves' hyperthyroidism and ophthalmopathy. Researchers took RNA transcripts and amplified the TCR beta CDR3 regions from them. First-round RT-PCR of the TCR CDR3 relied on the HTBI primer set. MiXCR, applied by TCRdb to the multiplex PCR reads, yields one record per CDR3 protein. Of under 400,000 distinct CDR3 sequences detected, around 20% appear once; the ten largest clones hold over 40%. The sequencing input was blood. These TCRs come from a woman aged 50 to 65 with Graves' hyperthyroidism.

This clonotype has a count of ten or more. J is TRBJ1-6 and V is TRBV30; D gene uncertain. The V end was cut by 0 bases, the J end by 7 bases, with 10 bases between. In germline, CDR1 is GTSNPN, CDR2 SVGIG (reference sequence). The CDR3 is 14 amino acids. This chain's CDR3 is CAWSVTAVNSPLHF. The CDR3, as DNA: TGTGCCTGGAGTGTAACAGCAGTGAATTCACCCCTCCACTTT.

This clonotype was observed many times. In nucleotides, the CDR3 is TGTGCCAGCAGCTTAGAAAGCCTAGCGGGATTCGCAGAGACCCAGTACTTC. As protein: CASSLESLAGFAETQYF. The rearrangement uses TRBV11-3 and TRBJ2-5; 9 nucleotides align to TRBD2. CDR3 length equals 17 residues. The ends lost 0 bases at V and 4 bases at J; junction bases unmatched: 9. The germline V gene has CDR1 SGHNT and CDR2 YENEEA.

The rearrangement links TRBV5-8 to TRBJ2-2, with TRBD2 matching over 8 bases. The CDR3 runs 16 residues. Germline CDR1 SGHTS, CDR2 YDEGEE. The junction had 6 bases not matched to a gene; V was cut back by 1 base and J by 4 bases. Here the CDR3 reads CASSLWASGPTGELFF. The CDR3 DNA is TGTGCCAGCAGCTTGTGGGCTAGCGGGCCCACCGGGGAGCTGTTTTTT.

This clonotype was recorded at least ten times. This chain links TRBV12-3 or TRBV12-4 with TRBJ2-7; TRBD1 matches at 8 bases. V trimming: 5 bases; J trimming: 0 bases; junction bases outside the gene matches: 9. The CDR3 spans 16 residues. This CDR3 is CASSPDRGASSYEQYF. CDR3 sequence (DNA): TGTGCCAGCAGTCCCGACAGGGGCGCGAGCTCCTACGAGCAGTACTTC.

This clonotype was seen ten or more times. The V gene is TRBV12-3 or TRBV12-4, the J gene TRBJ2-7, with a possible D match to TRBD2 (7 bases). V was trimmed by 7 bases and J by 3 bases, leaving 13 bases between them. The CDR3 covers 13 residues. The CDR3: CASTPGGFYEQYF. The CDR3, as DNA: TGTGCCAGCACCCCGGGGGGCTTCTACGAGCAGTACTTC.

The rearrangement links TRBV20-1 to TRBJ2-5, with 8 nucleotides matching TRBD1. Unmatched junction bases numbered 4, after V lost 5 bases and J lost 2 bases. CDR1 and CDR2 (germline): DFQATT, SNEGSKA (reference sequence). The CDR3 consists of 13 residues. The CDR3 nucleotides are TGCAGTGCTGATGGGACAGGACAAGAGACCCAGTACTTC. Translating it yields CSADGTGQETQYF.

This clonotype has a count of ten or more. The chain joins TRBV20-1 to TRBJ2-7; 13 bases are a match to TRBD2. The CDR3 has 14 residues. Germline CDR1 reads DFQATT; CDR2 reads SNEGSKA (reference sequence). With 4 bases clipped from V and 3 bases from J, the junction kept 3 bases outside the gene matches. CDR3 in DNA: TGCAGTGCTAAAGGGACTAGCGGGAACTACGAGCAGTACTTC. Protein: CSAKGTSGNYEQYF.

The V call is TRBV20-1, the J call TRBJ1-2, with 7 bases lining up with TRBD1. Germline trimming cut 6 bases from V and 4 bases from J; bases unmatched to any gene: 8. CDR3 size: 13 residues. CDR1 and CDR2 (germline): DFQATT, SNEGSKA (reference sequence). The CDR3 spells CSAKGGASYGYTF. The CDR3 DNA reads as TGCAGTGCAAAAGGGGGCGCGAGCTATGGCTACACCTTC.

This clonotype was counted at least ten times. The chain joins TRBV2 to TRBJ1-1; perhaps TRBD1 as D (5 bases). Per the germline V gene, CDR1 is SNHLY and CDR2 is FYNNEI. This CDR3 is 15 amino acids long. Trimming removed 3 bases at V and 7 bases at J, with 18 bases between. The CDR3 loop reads CASSDKARGSVEAFF. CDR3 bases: TGTGCCAGCAGTGATAAGGCCCGGGGGTCGGTTGAAGCTTTCTTT.

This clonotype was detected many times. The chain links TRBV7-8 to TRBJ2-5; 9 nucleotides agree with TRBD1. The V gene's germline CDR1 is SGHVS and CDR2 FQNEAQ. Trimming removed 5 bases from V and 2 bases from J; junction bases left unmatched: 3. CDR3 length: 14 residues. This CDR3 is CASSLGQGQETQYF. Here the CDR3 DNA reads TGTGCCAGCAGCCTGGGACAGGGTCAAGAGACCCAGTACTTC. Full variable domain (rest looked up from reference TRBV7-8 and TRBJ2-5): GAGVSQSPRYKVAKRGQDVALRCDPISGHVSLFWYQQALGQGPEFLTYFQNEAQLDKSGLPSDRFFAERPEGSVSTLKIQRTQQEDSAVYLCASSLGQGQETQYFGPGTRLLVL.

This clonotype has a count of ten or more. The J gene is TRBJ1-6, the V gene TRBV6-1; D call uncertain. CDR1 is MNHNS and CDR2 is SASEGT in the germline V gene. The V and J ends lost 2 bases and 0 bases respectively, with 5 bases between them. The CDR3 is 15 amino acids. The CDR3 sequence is CASSEPSSYNSPLHF. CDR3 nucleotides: TGTGCCAGCAGTGAACCCAGCTCCTATAATTCACCCCTCCACTTT.

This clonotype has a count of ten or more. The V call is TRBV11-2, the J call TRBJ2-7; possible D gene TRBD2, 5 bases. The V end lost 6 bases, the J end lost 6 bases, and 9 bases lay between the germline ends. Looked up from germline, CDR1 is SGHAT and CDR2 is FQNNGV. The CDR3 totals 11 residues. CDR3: CASRGAVEQYF. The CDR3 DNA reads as TGTGCCAGCAGGGGAGCTGTCGAGCAGTACTTC. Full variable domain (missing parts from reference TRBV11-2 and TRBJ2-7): EAGVAQSPRYKIIEKRQSVAFWCNPISGHATLYWYQQILGQGPKLLIQFQNNGVVDDSQLPKDRFSAERLKGVDSTLKIQPAKLEDSAVYLCASRGAVEQYFGPGTRLTVT.

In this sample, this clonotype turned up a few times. The CDR3 DNA sequence: TGTGCCAGCAGTGAACGGCCCATAAGGACTGCGAACACCGGGGAGCTGTTTTTT. Its translation: CASSERPIRTANTGELFF. J is TRBJ2-2 and V is TRBV6-1, with a possible D match to TRBD2 (5 bases). This CDR3 spans 18 amino acids. Germline V CDR1 and CDR2: MNHNS, SASEGT. Trimming left V 2 bases short and J 0 bases short, with 16 bases between.

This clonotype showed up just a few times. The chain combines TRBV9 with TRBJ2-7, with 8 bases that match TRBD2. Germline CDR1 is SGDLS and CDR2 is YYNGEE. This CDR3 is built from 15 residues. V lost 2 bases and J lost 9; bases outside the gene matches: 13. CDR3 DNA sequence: TGTGCCAGCAGCGTTGGGACTAGGACTACGGGGGGGCAGTACTTC. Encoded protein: CASSVGTRTTGGQYF.

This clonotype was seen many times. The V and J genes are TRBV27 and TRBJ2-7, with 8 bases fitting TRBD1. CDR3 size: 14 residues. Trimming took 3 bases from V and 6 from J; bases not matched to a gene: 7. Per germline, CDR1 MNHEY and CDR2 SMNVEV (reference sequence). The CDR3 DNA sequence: TGTGCCAGCAGTTTCGTACAGGGGGGAGGCGAGCAGTACTTC. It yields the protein CASSFVQGGGEQYF.

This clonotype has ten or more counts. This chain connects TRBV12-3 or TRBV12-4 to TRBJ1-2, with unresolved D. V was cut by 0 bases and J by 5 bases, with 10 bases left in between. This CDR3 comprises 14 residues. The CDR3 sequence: CASSLALGGYGYTF. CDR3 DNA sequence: TGTGCCAGCAGTTTAGCGCTGGGTGGATATGGCTACACCTTC.

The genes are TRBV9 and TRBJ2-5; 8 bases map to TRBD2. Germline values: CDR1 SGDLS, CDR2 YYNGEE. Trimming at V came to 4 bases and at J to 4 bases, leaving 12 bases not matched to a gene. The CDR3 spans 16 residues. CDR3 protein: CASSSRGGGAAETQYF. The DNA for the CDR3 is TGTGCCAGCAGCTCTCGGGGGGGCGGGGCCGCAGAGACCCAGTACTTC. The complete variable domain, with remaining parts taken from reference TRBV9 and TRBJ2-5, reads DSGVTQTPKHLITATGQRVTLRCSPRSGDLSVYWYQQSLDQGLQFLIQYYNGEERAKGNILERFSAQQFPDLHSELNLSSLELGDSALYFCASSSRGGGAAETQYFGPGTRLLVL.

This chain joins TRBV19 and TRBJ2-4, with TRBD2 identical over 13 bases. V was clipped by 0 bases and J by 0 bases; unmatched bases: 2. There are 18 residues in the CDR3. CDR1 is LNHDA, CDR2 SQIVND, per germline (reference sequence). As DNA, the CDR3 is TGTGCCAGTAGTATAGATACTAGCGGGGGGGCAGCCAAAAACATTCAGTACTTC. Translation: CASSIDTSGGAAKNIQYF.

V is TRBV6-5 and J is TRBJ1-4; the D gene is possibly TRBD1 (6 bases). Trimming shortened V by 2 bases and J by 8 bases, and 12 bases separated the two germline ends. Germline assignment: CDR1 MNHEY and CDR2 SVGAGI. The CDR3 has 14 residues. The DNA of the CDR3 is TGTGCCAGCAGTTACAGGGGGGCAGGGGAAAAACTGTTTTTT. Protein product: CASSYRGAGEKLFF.

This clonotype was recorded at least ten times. In nucleotides, the CDR3 is TGTGCCAGCAGCCCGACTCAATCCAATGAGCAGTTCTTC. Encoded protein: CASSPTQSNEQFF. This sequence joins TRBV28 and TRBJ2-1, with no clear D. CDR1 MDHEN and CDR2 SYDVKM come from the germline V gene. V gave up 6 bases and J gave up 6 bases, with 12 bases separating them. The CDR3 covers 13 residues.

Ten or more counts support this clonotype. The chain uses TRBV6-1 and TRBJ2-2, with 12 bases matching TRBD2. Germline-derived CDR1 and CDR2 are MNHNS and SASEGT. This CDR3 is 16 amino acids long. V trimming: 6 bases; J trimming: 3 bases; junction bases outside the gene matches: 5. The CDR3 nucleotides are TGTGCCAGCAGCCCCGGGACTAGCGGGTACACCGGGGAGCTGTTTTTT. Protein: CASSPGTSGYTGELFF.

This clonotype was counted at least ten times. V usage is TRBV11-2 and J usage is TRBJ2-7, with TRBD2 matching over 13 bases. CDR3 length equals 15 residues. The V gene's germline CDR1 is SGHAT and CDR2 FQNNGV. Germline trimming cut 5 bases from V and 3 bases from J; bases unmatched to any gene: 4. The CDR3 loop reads CASSVGLAGNYEQYF. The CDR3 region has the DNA TGTGCCAGCAGCGTGGGACTAGCGGGAAACTACGAGCAGTACTTC.

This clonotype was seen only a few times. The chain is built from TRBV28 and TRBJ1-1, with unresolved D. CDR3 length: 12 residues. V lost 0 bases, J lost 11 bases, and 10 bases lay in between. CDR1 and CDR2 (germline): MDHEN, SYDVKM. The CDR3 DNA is TGTGCCAGCAGTTTATGGAAGGTGGGGGCTTTCTTT. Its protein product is CASSLWKVGAFF. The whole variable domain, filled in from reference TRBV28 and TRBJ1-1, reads DVKVTQSSRYLVKRTGEKVFLECVQDMDHENMFWYRQDPGLGLRLIYFSYDVKMKEKGDIPEGYSVSREKKERFSLILESASTNQTSMYLCASSLWKVGAFFGQGTRLTVV.

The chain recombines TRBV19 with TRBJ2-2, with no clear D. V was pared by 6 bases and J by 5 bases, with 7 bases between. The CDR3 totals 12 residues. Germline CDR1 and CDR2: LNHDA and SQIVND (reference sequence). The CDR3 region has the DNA TGTGCCAGTAGCGACCAGACCGGGGAGCTGTTTTTT. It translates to CASSDQTGELFF.

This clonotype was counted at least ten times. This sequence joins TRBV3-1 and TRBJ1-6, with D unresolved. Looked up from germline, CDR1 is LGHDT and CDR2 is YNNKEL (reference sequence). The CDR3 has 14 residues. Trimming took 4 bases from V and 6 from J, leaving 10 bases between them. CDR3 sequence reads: CASSPSSFNSPLHF. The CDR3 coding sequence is TGTGCCAGCAGCCCATCTAGTTTTAATTCACCCCTCCACTTT.

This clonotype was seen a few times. The chain's CDR3 is CASSTQGARYNSPLHF. The CDR3 DNA reads as TGTGCCAGCAGCACGCAGGGGGCTAGGTATAATTCACCCCTCCACTTT. The V call is TRBV7-2, the J call TRBJ1-6; TRBD1 matches at 8 bases. V dropped 5 bases and J dropped 4; count of bases not matched to a gene: 7. Germline V gene lookup returns CDR1 SGHTA and CDR2 FQGNSA. This CDR3 is 16 amino acids long.